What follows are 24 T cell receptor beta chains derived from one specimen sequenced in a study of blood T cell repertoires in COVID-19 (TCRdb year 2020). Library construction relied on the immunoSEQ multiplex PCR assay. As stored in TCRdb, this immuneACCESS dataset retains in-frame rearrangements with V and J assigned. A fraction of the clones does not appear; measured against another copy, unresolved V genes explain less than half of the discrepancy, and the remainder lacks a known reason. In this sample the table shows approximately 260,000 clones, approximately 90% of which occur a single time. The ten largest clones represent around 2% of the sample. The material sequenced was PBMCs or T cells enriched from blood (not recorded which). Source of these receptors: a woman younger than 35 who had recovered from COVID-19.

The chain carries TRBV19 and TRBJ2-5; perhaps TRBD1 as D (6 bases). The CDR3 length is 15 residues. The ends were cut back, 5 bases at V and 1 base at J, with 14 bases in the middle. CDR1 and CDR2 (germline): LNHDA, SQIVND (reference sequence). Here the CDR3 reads CASSRGGRSQETQYF. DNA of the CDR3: TGTGCCAGTAGTCGTGGGGGCCGGTCCCAAGAGACCCAGTACTTC.

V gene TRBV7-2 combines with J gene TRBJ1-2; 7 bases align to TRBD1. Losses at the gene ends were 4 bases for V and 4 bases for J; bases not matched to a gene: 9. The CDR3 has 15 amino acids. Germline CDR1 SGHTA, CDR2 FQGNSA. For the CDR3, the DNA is TGTGCCAGCAGCTCACTAACAGGGGTCCCCTATGGCTACACCTTC. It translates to CASSSLTGVPYGYTF.

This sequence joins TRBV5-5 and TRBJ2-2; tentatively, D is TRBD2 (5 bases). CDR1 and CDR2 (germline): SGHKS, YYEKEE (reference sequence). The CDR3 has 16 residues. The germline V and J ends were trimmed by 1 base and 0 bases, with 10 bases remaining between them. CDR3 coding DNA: TGTGCCAGCAGCTTGTCGGGAAGCGCGAACACCGGGGAGCTGTTTTTT. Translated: CASSLSGSANTGELFF.

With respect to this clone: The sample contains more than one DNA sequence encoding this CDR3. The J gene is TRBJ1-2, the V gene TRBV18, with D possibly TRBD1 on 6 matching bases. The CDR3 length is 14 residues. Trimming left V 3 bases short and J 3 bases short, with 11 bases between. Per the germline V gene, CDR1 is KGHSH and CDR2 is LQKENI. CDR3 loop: CASSPGAGDYGYTF. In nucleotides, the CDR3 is TGTGCCAGCTCACCCGGGGCAGGGGACTATGGCTACACCTTC.

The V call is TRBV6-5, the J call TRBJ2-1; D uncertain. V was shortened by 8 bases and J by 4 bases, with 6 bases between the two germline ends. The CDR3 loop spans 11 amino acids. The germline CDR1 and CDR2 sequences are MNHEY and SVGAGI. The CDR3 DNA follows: TGTGCCAGCGGCAGATACAATGAGCAGTTCTTC. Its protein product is CASGRYNEQFF.

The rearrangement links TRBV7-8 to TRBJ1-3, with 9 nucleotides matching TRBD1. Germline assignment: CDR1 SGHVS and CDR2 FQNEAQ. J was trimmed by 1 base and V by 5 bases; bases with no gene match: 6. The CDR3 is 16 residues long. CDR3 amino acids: CASSKRDRESGNTIYF. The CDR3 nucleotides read TGTGCCAGCAGCAAAAGGGACAGGGAGTCTGGAAACACCATATATTTT.

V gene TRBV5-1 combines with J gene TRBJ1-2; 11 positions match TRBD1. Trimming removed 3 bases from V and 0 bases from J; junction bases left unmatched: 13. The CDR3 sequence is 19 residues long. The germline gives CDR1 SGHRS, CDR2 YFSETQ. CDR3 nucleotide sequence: TGCGCCAGCAGCTCGAACCCCGGGACAGGGGGGCCAGCTAACTATGGCTACACCTTC. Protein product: CASSSNPGTGGPANYGYTF.

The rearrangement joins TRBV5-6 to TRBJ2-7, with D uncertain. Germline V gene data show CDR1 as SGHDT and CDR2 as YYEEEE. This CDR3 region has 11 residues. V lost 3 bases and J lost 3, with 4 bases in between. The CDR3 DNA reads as TGTGCCAGCAGCTCGTACTACGAGCAGTACTTC. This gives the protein CASSSYYEQYF.

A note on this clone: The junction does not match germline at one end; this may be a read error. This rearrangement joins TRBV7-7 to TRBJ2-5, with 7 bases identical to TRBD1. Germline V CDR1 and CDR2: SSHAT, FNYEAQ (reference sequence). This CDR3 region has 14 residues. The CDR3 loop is CASSFGTGAETQYF. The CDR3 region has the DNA TGTGCTAGCAGCTTCGGAACAGGGGCTGAGACCCAGTACTTC. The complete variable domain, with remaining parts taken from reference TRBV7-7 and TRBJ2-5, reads GAGVSQSPRYKVTKRGQDVTLRCDPISSHATLYWYQQALGQGPEFLTYFNYEAQPDKSGLPSDRFSAERPEGSISTLTIQRTEQRDSAMYRCASSFGTGAETQYFGPGTRLLVL.

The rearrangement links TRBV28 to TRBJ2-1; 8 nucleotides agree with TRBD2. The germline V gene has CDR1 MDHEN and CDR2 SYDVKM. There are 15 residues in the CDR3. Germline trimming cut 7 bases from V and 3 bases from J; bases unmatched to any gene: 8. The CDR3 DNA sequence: TGTGCCAGCACTATAGCGGGGAGGGGCTACAATGAGCAGTTCTTC. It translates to CASTIAGRGYNEQFF.

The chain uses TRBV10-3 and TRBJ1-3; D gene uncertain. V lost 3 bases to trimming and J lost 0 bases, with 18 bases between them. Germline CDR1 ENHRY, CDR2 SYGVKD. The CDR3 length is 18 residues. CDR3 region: CAISDDSRTGFSGNTIYF. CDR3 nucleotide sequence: TGTGCCATCAGTGATGATAGTAGAACGGGGTTCTCTGGAAACACCATATATTTT.

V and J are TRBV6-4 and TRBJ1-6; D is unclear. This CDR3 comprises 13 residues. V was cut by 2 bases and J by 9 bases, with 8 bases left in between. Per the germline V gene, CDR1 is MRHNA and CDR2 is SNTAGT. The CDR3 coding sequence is TGTGCCAGCAGTGACCATACAGCTTCACCCCTCCACTTT. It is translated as CASSDHTASPLHF.

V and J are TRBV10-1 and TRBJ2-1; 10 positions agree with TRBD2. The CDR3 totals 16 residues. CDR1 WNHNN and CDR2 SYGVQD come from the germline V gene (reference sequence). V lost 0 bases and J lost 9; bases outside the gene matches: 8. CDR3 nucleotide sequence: TGCGCCAGCAGTGAGTCCGGGCTAGCGGGAGCTGGTGAGCAGTTCTTC. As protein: CASSESGLAGAGEQFF.

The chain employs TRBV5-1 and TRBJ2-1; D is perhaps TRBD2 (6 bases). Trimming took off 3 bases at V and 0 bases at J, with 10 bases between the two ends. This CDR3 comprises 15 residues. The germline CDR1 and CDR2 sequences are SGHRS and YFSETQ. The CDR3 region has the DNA TGCGCCAGCAGCTCTTTGGGGGGCTCCTACAATGAGCAGTTCTTC. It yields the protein CASSSLGGSYNEQFF. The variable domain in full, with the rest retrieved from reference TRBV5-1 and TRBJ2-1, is KAGVTQTPRYLIKTRGQQVTLSCSPISGHRSVSWYQQTPGQGLQFLFEYFSETQRNKGNFPGRFSGRQFSNSRSEMNVSTLELGDSALYLCASSSLGGSYNEQFFGPGTRLTVL.

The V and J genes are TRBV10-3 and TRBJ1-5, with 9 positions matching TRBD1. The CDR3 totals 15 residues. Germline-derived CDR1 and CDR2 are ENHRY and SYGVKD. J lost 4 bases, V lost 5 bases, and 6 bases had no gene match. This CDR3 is CAISNGQGRNQPQHF. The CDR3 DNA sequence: TGTGCCATCAGTAACGGACAGGGGAGAAATCAGCCCCAGCATTTT.

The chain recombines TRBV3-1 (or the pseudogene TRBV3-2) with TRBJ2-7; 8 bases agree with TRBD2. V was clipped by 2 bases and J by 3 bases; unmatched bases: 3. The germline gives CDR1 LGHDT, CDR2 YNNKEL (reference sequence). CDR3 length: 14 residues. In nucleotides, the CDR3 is TGTGCCAGCAGCCAATCGGGGGGGGACTACGAGCAGTACTTC. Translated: CASSQSGGDYEQYF.

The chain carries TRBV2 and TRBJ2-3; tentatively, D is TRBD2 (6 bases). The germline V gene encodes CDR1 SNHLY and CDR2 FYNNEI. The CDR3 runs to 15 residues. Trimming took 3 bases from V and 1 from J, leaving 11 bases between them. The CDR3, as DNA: TGTGCCAGCAGTGAGACGGGAGCGGGCACAGATACGCAGTATTTT. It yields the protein CASSETGAGTDTQYF.

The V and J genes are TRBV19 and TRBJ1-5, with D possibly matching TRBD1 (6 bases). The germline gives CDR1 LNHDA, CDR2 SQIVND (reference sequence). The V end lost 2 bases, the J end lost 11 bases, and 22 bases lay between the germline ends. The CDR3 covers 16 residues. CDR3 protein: CASSILVVGGVEAQHF. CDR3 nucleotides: TGTGCCAGTAGTATATTAGTCGTAGGGGGGGTTGAGGCCCAGCATTTT.

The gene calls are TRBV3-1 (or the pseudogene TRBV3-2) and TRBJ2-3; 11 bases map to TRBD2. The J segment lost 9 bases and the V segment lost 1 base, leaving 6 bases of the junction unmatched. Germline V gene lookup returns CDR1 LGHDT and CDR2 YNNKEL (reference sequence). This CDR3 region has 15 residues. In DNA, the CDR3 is TGTGCCAGCAGCCAAGGCGGGGCTAGCGGGGGGACGCAGTATTTT. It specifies CASSQGGASGGTQYF.

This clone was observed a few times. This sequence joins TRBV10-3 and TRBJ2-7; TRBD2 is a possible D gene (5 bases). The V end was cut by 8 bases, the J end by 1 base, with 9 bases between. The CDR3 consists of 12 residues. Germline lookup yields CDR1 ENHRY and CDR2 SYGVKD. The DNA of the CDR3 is TGTGCCATCCACGGGGAGTCCTACGAGCAGTACTTC. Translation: CAIHGESYEQYF.

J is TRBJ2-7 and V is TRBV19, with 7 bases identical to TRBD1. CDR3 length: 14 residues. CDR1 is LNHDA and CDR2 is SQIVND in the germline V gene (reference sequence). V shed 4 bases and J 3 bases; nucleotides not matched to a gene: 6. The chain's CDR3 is CASSTGGGSYEQYF. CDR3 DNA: TGTGCCAGTAGTACAGGGGGTGGCAGCTACGAGCAGTACTTC. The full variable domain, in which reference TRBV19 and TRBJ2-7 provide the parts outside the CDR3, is DGGITQSPKYLFRKEGQNVTLSCEQNLNHDAMYWYRQDPGQGLRLIYYSQIVNDFQKGDIAEGYSVSREKKESFPLTVTSAQKNPTAFYLCASSTGGGSYEQYFGPGTRLTVT.

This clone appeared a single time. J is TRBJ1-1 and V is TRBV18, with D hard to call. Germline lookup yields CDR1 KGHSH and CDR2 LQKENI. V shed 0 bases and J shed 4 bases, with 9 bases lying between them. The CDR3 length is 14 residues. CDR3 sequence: CASSPPTPSTEAFF. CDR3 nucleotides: TGTGCCAGCTCACCACCGACTCCCTCCACTGAAGCTTTCTTT.

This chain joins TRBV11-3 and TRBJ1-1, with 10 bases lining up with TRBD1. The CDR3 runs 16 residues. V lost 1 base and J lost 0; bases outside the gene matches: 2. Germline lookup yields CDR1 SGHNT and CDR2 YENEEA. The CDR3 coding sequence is TGTGCCAGCAGCTTAGGGGGACAGGGGATGAACACTGAAGCTTTCTTT. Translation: CASSLGGQGMNTEAFF. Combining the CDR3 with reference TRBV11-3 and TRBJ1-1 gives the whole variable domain EAGVVQSPRYKIIEKKQPVAFWCNPISGHNTLYWYLQNLGQGPELLIRYENEEAVDDSQLPKDRFSAERLKGVDSTLKIQPAELGDSAVYLCASSLGGQGMNTEAFFGQGTRLTVV.

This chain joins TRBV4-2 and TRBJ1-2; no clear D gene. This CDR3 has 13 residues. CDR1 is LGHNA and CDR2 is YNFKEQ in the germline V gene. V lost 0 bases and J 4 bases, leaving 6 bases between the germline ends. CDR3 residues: CASSQDQAYGYTF. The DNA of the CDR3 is TGTGCCAGCAGCCAAGATCAGGCCTATGGCTACACCTTC.